This paragraph reports one T cell receptor beta chain. The data are from a study of technical replicates of blood from a handful of donors. This CDR3 has 14 residues. Looked up from germline, CDR1 is SGDLS and CDR2 is YYNGEE. V was trimmed by 2 bases and J by 3 bases, leaving 12 bases between them. Clones were sequenced by immunoSEQ multiplex PCR, and TCRdb holds only the in-frame ones, with some missing. The table shows more than 95,000 clones, with nearly 97% occurring only once. The clonotype was recovered from a human donor in good health. The sample was T cells isolated from PBMCs. V gene TRBV9 combines with J gene TRBJ2-7; D might be TRBD1 (5 bases). In DNA form, the CDR3 reads TGTGCCAGCAGCGTTGGAGACAGCCTCTACGAGCAGTACTTC. Its translation: CASSVGDSLYEQYF. The full variable domain, rest sourced from reference TRBV9 and TRBJ2-7, is DSGVTQTPKHLITATGQRVTLRCSPRSGDLSVYWYQQSLDQGLQFLIQYYNGEERAKGNILERFSAQQFPDLHSELNLSSLELGDSALYFCASSVGDSLYEQYFGPGTRLTVT.